The 20 T cell receptor beta chains in this list originate from one sample, sequenced in a study of T-cell memory formation after mild COVID-19. TCRdb reanalysed the 5' RACE reads using MiXCR and keeps one entry per CDR3 protein. The top ten clones hold around 7.8% of a sample with approximately 560,000 distinct CDR3 sequences, around 16% of them seen once. Sequenced: PBMCs or a T cell subset sorted from them (not recorded which). Every receptor here comes from an adult woman who had mild COVID-19 (a few samples of this study predate the infection). Cell type and time point are not known.

This clonotype was picked up a small number of times. The gene calls are TRBV2 and TRBJ2-3, with 15 nucleotides matching TRBD2. V shed 9 bases and J 7 bases; nucleotides not matched to a gene: 11. The germline V gene encodes CDR1 SNHLY and CDR2 FYNNEI. The CDR3 contains 16 residues. Here the CDR3 DNA reads TGTGCCAGTCGGCCGCCGGGACTAGCGGGAGGAAATACGCAGTATTTT. It translates to CASRPPGLAGGNTQYF.

This clonotype has a handful of counts. V gene TRBV25-1 combines with J gene TRBJ2-3, with 8 bases aligning to TRBD2. The CDR3 length is 15 residues. Germline V gene lookup returns CDR1 MGHDK and CDR2 SYGVNS. After removal of 3 bases from V and 6 bases from J, the junction contained 8 bases not matched to a gene. The CDR3, as DNA: TGTGCCAGCAGTGAGGAGCGGGAGACATTCGATACGCAGTATTTT. This gives the protein CASSEERETFDTQYF.

This clonotype has a handful of counts. The rearrangement joins TRBV6-5 to TRBJ2-1, with 7 positions matching TRBD2. This CDR3 has 12 amino acids. The germline V gene has CDR1 MNHEY and CDR2 SVGAGI. V dropped 5 bases and J dropped 13; count of bases not matched to a gene: 8. The CDR3 coding sequence is TGTGCCAGCAGTCCCCTGGGGGGGAGCCAGTTCTTC. As protein: CASSPLGGSQFF.

The CDR3 reads CASSDGTGQWDGYTF. The CDR3 DNA reads as TGCGCCAGCAGCGACGGGACAGGTCAATGGGATGGCTACACCTTC. This chain uses TRBV5-1 with TRBJ1-2; 8 bases map to TRBD1. This CDR3 contains 15 residues. Germline assignment: CDR1 SGHRS and CDR2 YFSETQ. V lost 4 bases to trimming and J lost 6 bases; unmatched junction nucleotides: 11.

Ten or more counts support this clonotype. This chain connects TRBV12-3 or TRBV12-4 to TRBJ1-1; no clear D gene. V lost 1 base, J lost 3 bases, and 6 bases lay in between. CDR3 length: 13 residues. The CDR3 region is CASSLDQYTEAFF. DNA for the CDR3: TGTGCCAGCAGTTTAGATCAGTACACTGAAGCTTTCTTT.

This sequence joins TRBV19 and TRBJ2-3, with 9 bases fitting TRBD1. V was pared by 4 bases and J by 6 bases, with 14 bases of the junction left unmatched. CDR3 length: 17 residues. CDR1 is LNHDA and CDR2 is SQIVND in the germline V gene (reference sequence). In DNA form, the CDR3 reads TGTGCCAGTAGTACTGACGACAGGGGGGCGCATGTGGATACGCAGTATTTT. Residues: CASSTDDRGAHVDTQYF.

This clonotype was detected only a few times. The chain carries TRBV7-6 and TRBJ2-7; 9 nucleotides align to TRBD2. Trimming at V came to 5 bases and at J to 4 bases, leaving 12 bases not matched to a gene. The CDR3 covers 16 residues. Looked up from germline, CDR1 is SGHVS and CDR2 is FNYEAQ. The CDR3 loop reads CASSRNAAGLAYEQYF. The CDR3 DNA reads TGTGCCAGCAGCCGAAATGCGGCGGGACTAGCTTACGAGCAGTACTTC.

The chain couples TRBV18 to TRBJ2-3, with D possibly TRBD1 on 6 matching bases. The CDR3 is 15 amino acids. Germline V gene sequence: CDR1 KGHSH, CDR2 LQKENI. The ends were cut back, 3 bases at V and 0 bases at J, with 10 bases in the middle. CDR3: CASSPGRGSTDTQYF. In DNA, the CDR3 is TGTGCCAGCTCACCTGGCAGGGGAAGCACAGATACGCAGTATTTT.

The sample holds one count of this clonotype. V gene TRBV10-3 combines with J gene TRBJ1-2; no firm D call. The CDR3 is 12 residues long. CDR1 and CDR2 from the germline V gene are ENHRY and SYGVKD. V lost 3 bases and J lost 5, with 7 bases in between. CDR3 DNA sequence: TGTGCCATCAGTGACGGGATTTATGGCTACACCTTC. Its protein is CAISDGIYGYTF.

The chain links TRBV11-3 to TRBJ1-1; D may be TRBD1 (5 bases). The V gene's germline CDR1 is SGHNT and CDR2 YENEEA. The CDR3 is 15 amino acids. V lost 0 bases and J 3 bases, leaving 11 bases between the germline ends. As DNA, the CDR3 is TGTGCCAGCAGCTTAGATCCCGGGGCGCACACTGAAGCTTTCTTT. Its translation: CASSLDPGAHTEAFF.

The V call is TRBV7-2, the J call TRBJ2-7; D gene ambiguous. Germline loops: CDR1 SGHTA, CDR2 FQGNSA. This CDR3 contains 14 residues. V dropped 1 base and J dropped 2 bases, with 9 bases sitting between them. The CDR3 here is CASSLVNEAYEQYF. DNA for the CDR3: TGTGCCAGCAGCTTAGTAAACGAGGCCTACGAGCAGTACTTC.

The chain couples TRBV7-6 to TRBJ2-1, with a tentative D call TRBD1 (5 bases). This CDR3 spans 13 amino acids. Trimming cost V 5 bases and J 7 bases, with 12 bases left between them. Germline loops: CDR1 SGHVS, CDR2 FNYEAQ. The CDR3 is CASSLLGVNEQFF. The CDR3 DNA is TGTGCCAGCAGCCTCCTAGGGGTTAATGAGCAGTTCTTC.

This clonotype was recorded a few times. CDR3 residues: CASKLYGEWTNEKLFF. The CDR3, as DNA: TGTGCCAGCAAACTTTACGGGGAGTGGACTAATGAAAAACTGTTTTTT. The chain joins TRBV27 to TRBJ1-4; D call uncertain. Germline V gives CDR1 MNHEY, CDR2 SMNVEV (reference sequence). V lost 7 bases to trimming and J lost 2 bases, with 17 bases between them. This CDR3 comprises 16 residues.

This clonotype occurred a few times. The chain is built from TRBV6-5 and TRBJ2-2; 11 nucleotides align to TRBD2. The CDR3 consists of 18 residues. V shed 4 bases, J shed 6 bases, and the junction held 13 bases outside the gene matches. CDR1 MNHEY and CDR2 SVGAGI come from the germline V gene. The CDR3 loop reads CASSSPSLAGGGAGELFF. The CDR3 DNA follows: TGTGCCAGCAGTTCCCCCTCGCTAGCGGGAGGAGGGGCCGGGGAGCTGTTTTTT.

V usage is TRBV6-6 and J usage is TRBJ2-1; no clear D gene. Germline assignment: CDR1 MNHNY and CDR2 SVGAGI (reference sequence). The CDR3 covers 17 residues. V was trimmed by 6 bases and J by 2 bases, leaving 20 bases between them. The CDR3 DNA is TGTGCCAGCAGGTCCTGGGGTCTTCGCGCCGCCTACAATGAGCAGTTCTTC. Amino acids: CASRSWGLRAAYNEQFF.

There are a few counts of this clonotype. This chain connects TRBV6-5 to TRBJ1-1, with TRBD1 as a possible D gene (5 bases). Trimming removed 6 bases at V and 5 bases at J, with 13 bases between. The CDR3 sequence is 13 residues long. Germline V CDR1 and CDR2: MNHEY, SVGAGI. In DNA, the CDR3 is TGTGCCAGCAGAGCAGGGTTCGGGACTGAAGCTTTCTTT. Translating gives CASRAGFGTEAFF.

This clonotype has only a few counts. The J gene is TRBJ2-1, the V gene TRBV7-2, with TRBD2 matching 13 bases. Germline CDR1 reads SGHTA; CDR2 reads FQGNSA. Trimming took 1 base from V and 8 from J; bases not matched to a gene: 8. CDR3 length: 17 amino acids. CDR3 in DNA: TGTGCCAGCAGCTTAGAGTCCGGACTAGCGGGAGTGGATGAGCAGTTCTTC. This codes for CASSLESGLAGVDEQFF.

The J gene is TRBJ1-4, the V gene TRBV10-3; the D is unclear. Germline V CDR1 and CDR2: ENHRY, SYGVKD. Trimming removed 0 bases at V and 8 bases at J, with 7 bases between. This CDR3 has 13 amino acids. CDR3 DNA sequence: TGTGCCATCAGTGAGTCCGGGAGAGAAAAACTGTTTTTT. It translates to CAISESGREKLFF.

The chain combines TRBV24-1 with TRBJ2-3; D call uncertain. The CDR3 runs to 13 residues. Germline V lookup: CDR1 KGHDR, CDR2 SFDVKD. V shed 4 bases and J shed 8 bases, with 12 bases lying between them. The CDR3 DNA follows: TGTGCCACCAGTGAAGGGCCGAAGGGTACGCAGTATTTT. Translated: CATSEGPKGTQYF.

This clonotype was counted only a few times. The chain links TRBV5-1 to TRBJ2-2, with D possibly matching TRBD1 (5 bases). This CDR3 has 16 amino acids. Trimming shortened V by 4 bases and J by 0 bases, and 13 bases separated the two germline ends. The V gene's germline CDR1 is SGHRS and CDR2 YFSETQ. CDR3 sequence: CASSLQGGPNTGELFF. CDR3 nucleotides: TGCGCCAGCAGCCTTCAGGGTGGCCCGAACACCGGGGAGCTGTTTTTT.